A single sample gave rise to the 21 T cell receptor beta chains below, sequenced in a study of cytomegalovirus exposure and HLA in healthy donors. The PCR used 60 Vbeta and 13 Jbeta primers. The repertoire was sequenced with immunoSEQ multiplex PCR; TCRdb's copy has only in-frame clones and lacks some. This table has tens of thousands of clones, 81% appearing once. Sequenced sample: PBMCs. All receptors come from a girl aged 2-10 years in good health and CMV-seropositive.

The chain combines TRBV27 with TRBJ1-2; TRBD1 is a possible D gene (5 bases). Between the trimmed V and J ends, which lost 6 bases and 0 bases, there was a span of 14 bases. The CDR3 is 15 residues long. Germline V CDR1 and CDR2: MNHEY, SMNVEV (reference sequence). The CDR3 nucleotides are TGTGCCAGCAGATTTTTGACAGACGCTAACTATGGCTACACCTTC. This encodes CASRFLTDANYGYTF.

This sequence joins TRBV5-1 and TRBJ1-5; no clear D. The V end lost 1 base, the J end lost 7 bases, and 9 bases lay between the germline ends. This CDR3 has 13 amino acids. Looked up from germline, CDR1 is SGHRS and CDR2 is YFSETQ. CDR3 bases: TGCGCCAGCAGCTTGCTGGGGAGACAGCCCCAGCATTTT. It specifies CASSLLGRQPQHF. The whole variable domain, remainder taken from reference TRBV5-1 and TRBJ1-5, is KAGVTQTPRYLIKTRGQQVTLSCSPISGHRSVSWYQQTPGQGLQFLFEYFSETQRNKGNFPGRFSGRQFSNSRSEMNVSTLELGDSALYLCASSLLGRQPQHFGDGTRLSIL.

This chain connects TRBV4-1 to TRBJ1-1; maybe TRBD1 (6 bases). Trimming took off 5 bases at V and 1 base at J, with 20 bases between the two ends. This CDR3 region has 17 residues. CDR1 and CDR2 (germline): MGHRA, YSYEKL. As DNA, the CDR3 is TGCGCCAGCAGCTACACTCAGGGGCCCACAGAGAACACTGAAGCTTTCTTT. Protein: CASSYTQGPTENTEAFF.

The chain uses TRBV28 and TRBJ1-5, with 10 bases aligning to TRBD1. Germline CDR1 and CDR2: MDHEN and SYDVKM. The CDR3 totals 14 residues. V lost 6 bases, J lost 5 bases, and 4 bases stayed unmatched. This CDR3 is CASRTGGSYQPQHF. The CDR3 region has the DNA TGTGCCAGCAGGACAGGGGGCAGCTATCAGCCCCAGCATTTT.

The V call is TRBV6-5, the J call TRBJ2-2; 7 bases are a match to TRBD1. V shed 4 bases, J shed 2 bases, and the junction held 4 bases outside the gene matches. The CDR3 spans 15 residues. Germline loops: CDR1 MNHEY, CDR2 SVGAGI. The CDR3 coding sequence is TGTGCCAGCAGTTTCACAGGGGTCAACACCGGGGAGCTGTTTTTT. It translates to CASSFTGVNTGELFF.

This clone was counted between two and nine times. The genes are TRBV7-9 and TRBJ1-5, with D uncertain. The CDR3 runs 14 residues. The V and J ends lost 4 bases and 6 bases respectively, with 13 bases between them. Per germline, CDR1 SEHNR and CDR2 FQNEAQ (reference sequence). Here the CDR3 reads CASSSSTSGQPQHF. For the CDR3, the DNA is TGTGCCAGCAGCTCCTCGACATCTGGTCAGCCCCAGCATTTT.

This clone was seen only a few times. V usage is TRBV2 and J usage is TRBJ2-7, with no clear D. The CDR3 has 11 residues. Germline lookup yields CDR1 SNHLY and CDR2 FYNNEI. V was clipped by 4 bases and J by 3 bases, with 4 bases between them. CDR3 region: CASSAHYEQYF. The CDR3, as DNA: TGTGCCAGCAGTGCCCACTACGAGCAGTACTTC.

The chain recombines TRBV28 with TRBJ1-2; D remains ambiguous. Germline lookup yields CDR1 MDHEN and CDR2 SYDVKM. The length of the CDR3 is 10 residues. With 6 bases removed from V and 8 bases from J, the gap between germline ends came to 7 bases. The CDR3 bases are TGTGCCAGCAGGCAGTCGGGCTACACCTTC. It specifies CASRQSGYTF.

The chain employs TRBV2 and TRBJ2-7; 13 bases are shared with TRBD2. CDR1 is SNHLY, CDR2 FYNNEI, per germline. V was clipped by 7 bases and J by 5 bases; unmatched bases: 5. CDR3 length: 14 amino acids. CDR3 DNA: TGTGCCAGCATTTGGACTAGCGGGAGCCACGAGCAGTACTTC. It encodes CASIWTSGSHEQYF.

This clone appeared a few times. V and J are TRBV2 and TRBJ1-1; D remains ambiguous. The CDR3 contains 14 residues. CDR1 is SNHLY and CDR2 is FYNNEI in the germline V gene. With 1 base removed from V and 5 bases from J, the gap between germline ends came to 11 bases. CDR3 coding DNA: TGTGCCAGCAGTGAAGTTGAGGGAATAACTGAAGCTTTCTTT. This gives the protein CASSEVEGITEAFF.

Worth noting for this clone: The germline gene is not matched at one end of the junction; a read error may be the cause. DNA of the CDR3: TGTGCCAGCAGCTCAGCGACTAGCAGAGATACGCAGTATTTT. It codes for CASSSATSRDTQYF. The rearrangement links TRBV7-9 to TRBJ2-3, with 7 bases matching TRBD2. The CDR3 is 14 amino acids. Per germline, CDR1 SEHNR and CDR2 FQNEAQ (reference sequence).

This chain uses TRBV6-5 with TRBJ2-7; 12 nucleotides match TRBD2. The V gene's germline CDR1 is MNHEY and CDR2 SVGAGI. V dropped 4 bases and J dropped 4; count of bases not matched to a gene: 2. The CDR3 totals 14 residues. CDR3: CASSSTSGRYEQYF. The CDR3 DNA follows: TGTGCCAGCAGTTCGACTAGCGGGAGATACGAGCAGTACTTC.

The chain links TRBV5-6 to TRBJ1-5, with 9 nucleotides matching TRBD1. Germline CDR1 reads SGHDT; CDR2 reads YYEEEE. The CDR3 totals 14 residues. The ends lost 4 bases at V and 6 bases at J; junction bases unmatched: 5. The CDR3 spells CASSATGGGQPQHF. CDR3 DNA sequence: TGTGCCAGCAGCGCTACAGGGGGCGGTCAGCCCCAGCATTTT.

The rearrangement joins TRBV9 to TRBJ1-5; tentative D call: TRBD1 (6 bases). CDR3 length: 15 amino acids. Germline CDR1 SGDLS, CDR2 YYNGEE. V was cut by 3 bases and J by 3 bases, with 13 bases left in between. The CDR3 DNA reads as TGTGCCAGCAGCGCTGCGACAGGAACCAATCAGCCCCAGCATTTT. Protein product: CASSAATGTNQPQHF.

J is TRBJ1-2 and V is TRBV28; 12 bases match TRBD1. The CDR3 has 14 amino acids. Germline CDR1 MDHEN, CDR2 SYDVKM. The trim removed 6 bases at V and 8 bases at J, leaving 7 bases unmatched. CDR3 residues: CASRPTGQGAGYTF. CDR3 DNA: TGTGCCAGCAGACCCACGGGACAGGGGGCCGGCTACACCTTC.

The sample holds one count of this clone. The chain joins TRBV7-9 to TRBJ1-4, with 8 bases matching TRBD1. The CDR3 spans 15 residues. V lost 5 bases and J lost 8; bases outside the gene matches: 10. Germline V gives CDR1 SEHNR, CDR2 FQNEAQ (reference sequence). CDR3 nucleotides: TGTGCCAGCAGCCTACGGGACAGGCGAGGGGAAAAACTGTTTTTT. Its translation is CASSLRDRRGEKLFF.

V and J are TRBV7-9 and TRBJ2-2; no firm D call. The V end lost 5 bases, the J end lost 10 bases, and 17 bases lay between the germline ends. This CDR3 has 14 amino acids. CDR1 and CDR2 from the germline V gene are SEHNR and FQNEAQ (reference sequence). The CDR3 coding sequence is TGTGCCAGCAGCCAAATACTATCTTCGGAGGAGCTGTTTTTT. Amino acids: CASSQILSSEELFF.

The chain recombines TRBV21-1 with TRBJ2-6; the table's D call, TRBD2, has no DNA check behind it. TRBV21-1 is a documented pseudogene. The CDR3 spans 18 residues. In DNA, the CDR3 is TGTGCCAATACCGCCTGGGGACTCTTGTACTCTGGGGCCAACGTCCTGACTTTC. Its translation: CANTAWGLLYSGANVLTF.

In this sample, this clone turned up once. The CDR3 here is CTSSSGQTKETQYF. The CDR3 DNA sequence: TGCACCAGCAGCTCGGGACAGACGAAAGAGACCCAGTACTTC. The J gene is TRBJ2-5, the V gene TRBV1; the table's D call of TRBD1 was not tested on the DNA. TRBV1 is annotated as a pseudogene. The CDR3 length is 14 residues.

This sequence joins TRBV28 and TRBJ1-5; TRBD1 matches 12 bases. CDR3 length: 20 amino acids. Germline assignment: CDR1 MDHEN and CDR2 SYDVKM. With 6 bases clipped from V and 0 bases from J, the junction kept 15 bases outside the gene matches. This chain's CDR3 is CASSPKRGTGGLYSNQPQHF. The CDR3, as DNA: TGTGCCAGCAGCCCAAAAAGGGGGACAGGGGGCCTTTATAGCAATCAGCCCCAGCATTTT.

This chain connects TRBV13 to TRBJ2-5; 10 nucleotides line up with TRBD1. V shed 4 bases and J 2 bases; nucleotides not matched to a gene: 7. This CDR3 has 16 amino acids. Germline CDR1 is PRHDT and CDR2 is FYEKMQ (reference sequence). CDR3 sequence reads: CASSYPGTGEQETQYF. The CDR3 DNA reads TGTGCCAGCAGCTACCCCGGGACAGGGGAACAAGAGACCCAGTACTTC.